These T cell receptor beta chains were read from a single sample in a study of T cell repertoires in cytomegalovirus infection. No antigens are known for them. Using its own MiXCR run on the reads, TCRdb lists one record per CDR3 protein. The sample includes some 700,000 distinct CDR3 sequences, around a third of them seen just once. The sample here was cultured PBMCs, taken from culture after CMV antigen stimulation. These receptors were taken from a human donor in good health (CMV status not recorded). Some clones in this sample may be carry-over from other donors' samples. Both conserved end residues are trimmed from each CDR3. D genes are given only for firm matches.

cdr3_aa,d_call,v_call
ASRVTGGTEAF,TRBD1,TRBV12-3/TRBV12-4
ASRPGTGGSAYYGYT,TRBD1,TRBV5-4
ASSPGGRLGNEQF,.,TRBV5-1
ASSHLSNGRSRQPQH,.,TRBV6-1
ASKSGEYSNQPQH,.,TRBV19
ASSLSPGGRINQPQH,.,TRBV6-2/TRBV6-3
ASSPRGTSGSGRTDTQY,TRBD2,TRBV7-2
ARPLSGNTIY,.,TRBV27
ASRGPTSSGNTIY,.,TRBV12-3/TRBV12-4
ASSLPHYRSSYNEQF,.,TRBV11-2
SAPYSGTGGGGYT,TRBD1,TRBV20-1
ASSPIGNGTKNTEAF,.,TRBV5-3
ASSPRKGGQPQH,.,TRBV6-5
SAWILDYGYT,.,TRBV20-1
ASRPGTVNSPLH,.,TRBV7-2
ASRPRSTDTQY,.,TRBV6-2/TRBV6-3